The rows below give T cell receptor beta chains drawn from one sample of a study of T cell responses to AZD1222 COVID-19 vaccine. Only in-frame clones appear in the TCRdb table, and some are missing; sequencing was by immunoSEQ multiplex PCR. This table has 100,000 to 150,000 clones, roughly 90% appearing once. Sequences were derived from peripheral blood, sampled on day 0 of AZD1222 vaccination. The receptor set was obtained from an adult in good health. CDR3s leave out the opening cysteine and the closing phenylalanine or tryptophan. Expanded clones get a size class; other rows say once, few or many, or leave the size out.

size: NA; V: TRBV15; CDR3: ATSRERGPYNEQF
size: NA; V: TRBV19; CDR3: ASRKHPRETQY
size: NA; V: TRBV6-6; CDR3: ASSPTGMSDTQY
size: NA; V: TRBV10-3; CDR3: AISEWTGNTGELF
size: NA; V: TRBV28; CDR3: ASSSGYEAF
size: NA; V: TRBV9; CDR3: ASSVGTGRHQETQY
size: NA; V: TRBV5-4; CDR3: ASSLDPGGNTGELF
size: NA; V: TRBV18; CDR3: ASSPRAGGSYEQY
size: few; V: TRBV28; CDR3: ASSLRRDEAF
size: NA; V: TRBV18; CDR3: ASSPQDTGELF